Here is one T cell receptor (beta chain) with its context. The target of this receptor is not known. No base-level quality is on record; no much larger clone is a single base apart. The data were obtained in a study of Graves' ophthalmopathy and Graves' hyperthyroidism (dated 2018 in TCRdb). With regard to the full study: Hyperthyroidism was considered stable if no progression to ophthalmopathy occurred within 18 months of follow-up. The study used TCR beta repertoire signatures to distinguish Graves' ophthalmopathy from Graves' hyperthyroidism and to predict progression to ophthalmopathy. In total, some 130 blood samples were TCR-sequenced: 40 to 45 ophthalmopathy, some 75 hyperthyroidism and about 17 hyperthyroidism-to-ophthalmopathy patients. To explore V-J signatures distinguishing ophthalmopathy from hyperthyroidism, a discovery set of roughly 98 patients (roughly 45 ophthalmopathy, 55 to 60 stable hyperthyroidism) was enrolled. An independent validation cohort was composed of around 19 hyperthyroidism patients and about 17 patients who later progressed from hyperthyroidism to ophthalmopathy. In more than five hyperthyroidism patients, T-cell repertoires of thyroid tissue and blood were compared. After sampling, hyperthyroidism patients received methimazole starting at 30 mg daily, and ophthalmopathy patients received high-dose intravenous methylprednisolone. Broad study findings and their caveats: Sample size was not predetermined statistically, and investigators were not blinded to group allocation. In validation, the model predicted ophthalmopathy progression with 55% to 71% sensitivity and approximately 78% specificity; some 13 predicted patients were CT-confirmed with GO in a median of around 6.5 months. Among expanded thyroid clonotypes with frequency above 0.001, most also showed up in blood, which suggests that blood repertoires may reflect the thyroid immune response. In cross-validation, the 13-signature model distinguished ophthalmopathy from stable hyperthyroidism with 87.88% sensitivity and around 83% specificity, while in the test set the corresponding values were around 79% and 71%.

Hyperthyroidism patients were newly diagnosed, with disease duration under 2 months, and aged 18 to 65 years. Anyone with other autoimmune diseases, uncontrolled infections, pregnancy or lactation was excluded from the study. Diagnosis was based on clinical symptoms, serum thyroxine, TRAb, thyroid ultrasound and orbital computed tomography. Total RNA was extracted with Trizol reagent and quality-checked on an Agilent 2100 Bioanalyzer. For repertoire sequencing, TCR beta CDR3 regions were amplified from RNA transcripts. The first round was an RT-PCR using HTBI primers with the Qiagen OneStep RT-PCR kit, and this first round was followed by a second-round multiplex PCR, then size selection and purification. Libraries were sequenced on an Illumina HiSeq2000 using paired-end 100 bp reads. The authors' pipeline ran thus. SOAPnuke was used to process the reads, removing any read that contained adapters or uncalled bases, had a mean Phred below 15, or lacked an exact match to the constant primer or identifier. High-quality paired reads were merged with COPE v1.2.5. Each unique nucleotide sequence was defined as a clonotype, and clonotypes were aligned to IMGT TRB V, D and J references with MiTCR v1.1. The analysis was limited to V-J combinations with a frequency above 0.0001, which together covered just over 98% of the repertoires. For each V-J combination, a TCR clonal expansion and chaos score was defined as the ratio of F50 clonal expansion to chaos observed in the TCRdist matrix. Features were reduced by Welch's t-statistics and random forest to 10 to 15 V-J combinations, which fed a naive Bayes classifier. The similarity between thyroid and blood repertoires was quantified using the Morisita-Horn index. TCRdb reprocessing: public reads trimmed at Q25 with fastp, clones called with MiXCR, in-frame beta chains kept. Duplicate CDR3 protein sequences are folded into a single record with the most common DNA and genes. Here the V and J calls rest on TCRdb's processing, not on the authors' analysis. The sample table lists over a million distinct CDR3 sequences, roughly 35% of them with a count of one. The ten most abundant clones make up over 8.5% of the sample.

The germline V gene provides CDR1 ENHRY and CDR2 SYGVKD. V and J are truncated by 2 bases and 8 bases respectively, leaving an intervening sequence of 9 bases. The CDR3 runs 13 amino acids, cysteine and phenylalanine included. The sequence is cut down to CDR3 DNA, 39 bases in frame from base 1. The clonotype originates from an adult man with Graves' hyperthyroidism. The sequence links TRBV10-3 to TRBJ1-4; no D gene call is confident. The source material was peripheral blood or thyroid tissue (not recorded which). The CDR3 in this case is CAISEVDREKLFF. Here is the DNA: TGTGCCATCAGTGAGGTGGATCGGGAAAAACTGTTTTTT.